Listed below are T cell receptor beta chains from one sample, sequenced in a study of response to subunit inactivated influenza vaccine. A single record per CDR3 protein comes from TCRdb applying MiXCR to the RT-PCR reads. The sample yields 860,000 or so distinct CDR3 sequences, 21% seen once. Material: PBMCs from blood, obtained around 5 days after vaccination. Receptors were obtained from a man in his fifties who received an inactivated influenza vaccine. Both conserved end residues are part of each CDR3. Each record gives: clone size, CDR3 length, J gene, D gene, V gene, CDR3 DNA, CDR3 protein. A D gene is named only where the DNA matches it firmly. Size is stated for part of the rows, as once, few or many counts, or as a class when the clone is expanded.

>many|13|TRBJ1-1|.|TRBV12-3/TRBV12-4
TGTGCCAGCAGTTTAGCGATGGGGACTGAAGCTTTCTTT
CASSLAMGTEAFF
>few|18|TRBJ2-5|TRBD2|TRBV5-1
TGCGCCAGCAGCAAGGGACTAGCGGGGGGCGGTGCCCAAGAGACCCAGTACTTC
CASSKGLAGGGAQETQYF
>.|14|TRBJ2-1|.|TRBV20-1
TGCAGTGCTAGTGTATTTCGGTCACACAATGAGCAGTTCTTC
CSASVFRSHNEQFF
>.|14|TRBJ1-1|.|TRBV18
TGTGCCAGCTCACCACGGGAGCTGGTCACTGAAGCTTTCTTT
CASSPRELVTEAFF
>few|17|TRBJ2-3|.|TRBV7-8
TGTGCCAGCAGCCCTGGGGCAGGTGCTCCTAGCACAGATACGCAGTATTTT
CASSPGAGAPSTDTQYF
>many|14|TRBJ1-2|.|TRBV6-1
TGTGCCAGCAGCCGGCGCCGGGGAATAGGCGGCTACACCTTC
CASSRRRGIGGYTF
>few|13|TRBJ2-5|.|TRBV20-1
TGCAGTGCTAGATTGGACTACCAAGAGACCCAGTACTTC
CSARLDYQETQYF
>.|14|TRBJ2-4|TRBD1|TRBV6-5
TGTGCCAGCAGTTACCGGACAGGGGGAAACATTCAGTACTTC
CASSYRTGGNIQYF
>few|15|TRBJ2-4|.|TRBV4-3
TGCGCCAGCAGCCAAGGGTTGACTAACCAAAACATTCAGTACTTC
CASSQGLTNQNIQYF
>.|14|TRBJ2-4|TRBD2|TRBV5-1
TGCGCCAGCAGCTCAACTAGCGGAGGGGACATTCAGTACTTC
CASSSTSGGDIQYF
>few|12|TRBJ1-1|.|TRBV29-1
TGCAGCGTCCGACAGATTAACACTGAAGCTTTCTTT
CSVRQINTEAFF
>.|11|TRBJ2-7|.|TRBV7-2
TGTGCCAGCAGCGAGTATTACGAGCAGTACTTC
CASSEYYEQYF
>.|20|TRBJ2-2|TRBD2|TRBV19
TGTGCCAGTAGAACGCGACTAGCGGGGGGCCCGGGCAAGAACACCGGGGAGCTGTTTTTT
CASRTRLAGGPGKNTGELFF
>.|17|TRBJ2-7|TRBD1|TRBV10-2
TGCGCCAGCAGTGACCCGAGACAGGGCCGCCGGGGCTACGAGCAGTACTTC
CASSDPRQGRRGYEQYF
>.|16|TRBJ2-6|.|TRBV5-4
TGTGCCAGCAGCTTGGTTGCCCGCTCTGGGGCCAACGTCCTGACTTTC
CASSLVARSGANVLTF
>many|14|TRBJ2-5|.|TRBV12-3/TRBV12-4
TGTGCCAGCAGCTTGTCTGGGGGCGAGGAGACCCAGTACTTC
CASSLSGGEETQYF
>few|14|TRBJ2-1|.|TRBV4-1
TGCGCCAGCAGCCAAGGGGGGGCGGCGGGTGAGCAGTTCTTC
CASSQGGAAGEQFF
>.|13|TRBJ2-1|.|TRBV7-2
TGTGCCACCAGCCCCCGTTTCCGGGGTGAGCAGTTCTTC
CATSPRFRGEQFF
>many|14|TRBJ1-1|.|TRBV20-1
TGCAGTGCTCGCTCCGGGACTCATCAGTTAGAAGCTTTCTTT
CSARSGTHQLEAFF
>few|15|TRBJ2-7|.|TRBV7-2
TGTGCCAGCAGCTTATTTGGCGGGGAAACGGGAGAGCAGTACTTC
CASSLFGGETGEQYF
>.|15|TRBJ2-3|.|TRBV15
TGTGCCACCAGCAGAGAGGGGAGGACCACAGATACGCAGTATTTT
CATSREGRTTDTQYF
>.|14|TRBJ1-1|.|TRBV11-2
TGTGCCAGCAGCCCAAGTTCCATTGGCACTGAAGCTTTCTTT
CASSPSSIGTEAFF
>few|15|TRBJ1-2|.|TRBV27
TGTGCCAGCAGTCTGACAGGCAAAGCTAACTATGGCTACACCTTC
CASSLTGKANYGYTF
>many|14|TRBJ2-5|.|TRBV20-1
TGCAGTGCCGCCCCTCTTAGCGCAGGGGAGACCCAGTACTTC
CSAAPLSAGETQYF
>few|16|TRBJ1-5|TRBD1|TRBV12-3/TRBV12-4
TGTGCCAGCAGTCCGGCGGGACAGGGGGCGGATCAGCCCCAGCATTTT
CASSPAGQGADQPQHF
>.|15|TRBJ2-7|.|TRBV6-2/TRBV6-3
TGTGCCAGCAGTTACTCGAGTGGGGGAGCCTACGAGCAGTACTTC
CASSYSSGGAYEQYF
>many|16|TRBJ2-7|.|TRBV6-1
TGTGCCAGCAGTGAACCCAGGACTGAACACTCCTACGAGCAGTACTTC
CASSEPRTEHSYEQYF
>.|13|TRBJ1-2|.|TRBV6-1
TGTGCCAGCAGTGAAAACACCATGGAGGGCTACACCTTC
CASSENTMEGYTF
>many|18|TRBJ1-1|.|TRBV20-1
TGCAGTGCTAGAATCGTACAGCCTGGAGGCCACATGAACACTGAAGCTTTCTTT
CSARIVQPGGHMNTEAFF
>.|13|TRBJ1-1|.|TRBV30
TGTGCCTGGAGTGTAATCTCGAACACTGAAGCTTTCTTT
CAWSVISNTEAFF
>few|14|TRBJ1-2|.|TRBV6-1
TGTGCCAGCAGGCATGGGTTGCGAGGCTATGGCTACACCTTC
CASRHGLRGYGYTF
>.|17|TRBJ2-5|.|TRBV15
TGTGCCACCAGCAGCCTCTCGGGCCCCCACAATGCGAAGACCCAGTACTTC
CATSSLSGPHNAKTQYF
>.|16|TRBJ1-3|.|TRBV10-3
TGTGCCATCAGTGAAAGACAGGCCAGCTCTGGAAACACCATATATTTT
CAISERQASSGNTIYF
>few|15|TRBJ2-6|.|TRBV6-2/TRBV6-3
TGTGCCAGCAGGCCCCAGGGAGATGGGGCCAACGTCCTGACTTTC
CASRPQGDGANVLTF
>.|15|TRBJ2-7|TRBD2|TRBV6-2/TRBV6-3
TGTGCCAGCAGACCCCTAGCGGCGGAGGGCTACGAGCAGTACTTC
CASRPLAAEGYEQYF
>.|13|TRBJ1-4|.|TRBV20-1
TGCAGTGCTAGAGACCCTTCGCATGAAAAACTGTTTTTT
CSARDPSHEKLFF
>few|17|TRBJ1-2|.|TRBV4-3
TGCGCCAGCAGCCAAGAACGGGACTCCCGGGGTATATATGGCTACACCTTC
CASSQERDSRGIYGYTF
>.|14|TRBJ2-4|.|TRBV5-6
TGTGCCAGCAGCTTGGCGGTGGGGACAAACATTCAGTACTTC
CASSLAVGTNIQYF
>.|16|TRBJ2-7|.|TRBV4-2
TGTGCCAGCAGCCAAGATTTGGGGGGATGGGGTTACGAGCAGTACTTC
CASSQDLGGWGYEQYF
>.|11|TRBJ2-7|.|TRBV20-1
TGCAGTGCTTCACAGGGACGCGAGCAGTACTTC
CSASQGREQYF
>.|14|TRBJ2-3|.|TRBV4-2
TGTGCCAGCAGCCAAGACGATAGCACAGATACGCAGTATTTT
CASSQDDSTDTQYF
>.|14|TRBJ2-2|.|TRBV5-1
TGCGCCAGCAGCACCACCGGTGGGGCCGGGGAGCTGTTTTTT
CASSTTGGAGELFF